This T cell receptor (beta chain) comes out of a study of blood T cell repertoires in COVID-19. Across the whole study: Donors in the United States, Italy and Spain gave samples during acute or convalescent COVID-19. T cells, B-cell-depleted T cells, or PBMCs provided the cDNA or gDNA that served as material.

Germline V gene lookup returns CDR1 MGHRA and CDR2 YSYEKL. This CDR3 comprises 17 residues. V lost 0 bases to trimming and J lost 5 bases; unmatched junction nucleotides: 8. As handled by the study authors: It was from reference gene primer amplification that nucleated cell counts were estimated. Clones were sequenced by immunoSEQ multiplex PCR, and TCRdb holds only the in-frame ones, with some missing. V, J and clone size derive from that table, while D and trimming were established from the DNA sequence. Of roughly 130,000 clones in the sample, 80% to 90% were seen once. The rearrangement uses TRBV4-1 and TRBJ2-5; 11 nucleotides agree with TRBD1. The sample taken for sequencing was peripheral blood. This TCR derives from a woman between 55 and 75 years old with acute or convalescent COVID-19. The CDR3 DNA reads TGCGCCAGCAGCCAAGAGCTCAGGACAGGGGGCTGGGAGACCCAGTACTTC. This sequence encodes CASSQELRTGGWETQYF.